The clone carrying this T cell receptor (beta chain) appeared a single time. As yet, its antigen is unknown. This record belongs to a study of shared clonotypes between healthy human individuals. On the study more broadly: The people who gave samples were a couple of women and three men aged 18 to 49. Used for every donor were three CD4 naive, three CD4 memory, two CD8 naive and one CD8 memory plate.

CD8 cells classed as naive were CD45RO-negative and positively selected for CCR7, excluding terminally differentiated effector memory CD45RA+ cells. In the authors' methods: ImmunoSEQ sequences covered only the junction and lacked quality scores; filtering therefore differed. Assay used: immunoSEQ multiplex PCR; TCRdb lists only in-frame clones, some missing. V and J calls and clone size are as listed in that table; D and trimming were resolved from the DNA. The sample includes millions of clones, about 95% of them seen just once. Per the germline V gene, CDR1 is GTSNPN and CDR2 is SVGIG (reference sequence). The CDR3 consists of 15 residues. Trimming cost V 2 bases and J 0 bases, with 12 bases left between them. Study observations and caveats: Apart from blood, nothing was sampled; tissue repertoires likely differ.

The rearrangement links TRBV30 to TRBJ2-3; D possibly uses TRBD1 or TRBD2 (5 bases each). Sequenced material: naive CD8+ T cells sorted from blood. The source is a man aged 18 to 29 in good health. CDR3 amino acids: CAWSFGTASTDTQYF. CDR3 DNA sequence: TGTGCCTGGAGTTTCGGGACGGCAAGCACAGATACGCAGTATTTT.